One sample yielded the 28 T cell receptor beta chains listed below, sequenced in a study of T-cell reconstitution after alpha-beta-depleted transplantation in children. Preparation of the TCRbeta library involved a method that used unique molecular identifiers. One entry per CDR3 protein, called by TCRdb with MiXCR from the PCR reads. The table records 540,000 or so distinct CDR3 sequences, about 21% of them present only once. This specimen was PBMCs, mostly from graft donor cells, taken 360 days after TCRalphabeta/CD19-depleted stem cell transplant. All receptors come from a boy in the first two years of life who had a stem cell transplant for acute myeloid leukemia, so the T cells may come from the graft donor.

This clonotype has a count of ten or more. V usage is TRBV29-1 and J usage is TRBJ1-1, with TRBD1 as a possible D gene (5 bases). The V gene lost 1 base and the J gene lost 5 bases, with 14 bases spanning the gap. This CDR3 has 14 residues. CDR1 is SQVTM and CDR2 is ANQGSEA in the germline V gene. CDR3 nucleotide sequence: TGCAGCGTTGAAGTCAGACCAGGGAAGACTGAAGCTTTCTTT. Its translation: CSVEVRPGKTEAFF.

The CDR3 DNA follows: TGCAGTGCTTGGGACAGGCCGGGGGGCAATCAGCCCCAGCATTTT. Residues: CSAWDRPGGNQPQHF. The chain combines TRBV20-1 with TRBJ1-5, with 8 nucleotides matching TRBD1. The germline V gene encodes CDR1 DFQATT and CDR2 SNEGSKA (reference sequence). The CDR3 contains 15 residues. V shed 5 bases and J 2 bases; nucleotides not matched to a gene: 8.

In its sample, this clonotype was seen many times. The chain uses TRBV20-1 and TRBJ1-6; 9 nucleotides align to TRBD1. With V trimmed by 5 bases and J by 3 bases, 11 bases remained unmatched. The germline V gene encodes CDR1 DFQATT and CDR2 SNEGSKA (reference sequence). The CDR3 contains 17 residues. CDR3: CSAPGTGPAFYNSPLHF. The CDR3 DNA reads as TGCAGTGCTCCCGGGACAGGGCCCGCCTTCTATAATTCACCCCTCCACTTT.

The V and J genes are TRBV25-1 and TRBJ2-4, with D possibly being TRBD2 (6 bases). Trimming stripped 7 bases from V and 0 bases from J, with 13 bases between. The CDR3 extends over 15 amino acids. CDR1 and CDR2 (germline): MGHDK, SYGVNS. CDR3 nucleotides: TGTGCCAGCACCCCGCCGGAGGGAGCCAAAAACATTCAGTACTTC. Translation: CASTPPEGAKNIQYF.

This clonotype was detected ten times or more. J is TRBJ2-1 and V is TRBV20-1, with TRBD2 matching 8 bases. Germline assignment: CDR1 DFQATT and CDR2 SNEGSKA (reference sequence). V lost 2 bases and J lost 4; bases outside the gene matches: 7. This CDR3 has 15 amino acids. The CDR3 sequence is CSARTTGGSYNEQFF. The CDR3 DNA follows: TGCAGTGCTAGAACAACGGGGGGGTCTTACAATGAGCAGTTCTTC.

V gene TRBV7-2 combines with J gene TRBJ2-5; 10 positions match TRBD2. The J segment lost 4 bases and the V segment lost 3 bases, leaving 8 bases of the junction unmatched. This CDR3 has 16 residues. CDR1 and CDR2 (germline): SGHTA, FQGNSA. The CDR3 region has the DNA TGTGCCAGCAGCTTCCCAGCTAGCGGGGGCTCAGAGACCCAGTACTTC. Translation gives CASSFPASGGSETQYF.

This clonotype has a count of ten or more. V and J are TRBV29-1 and TRBJ2-3, with a tentative D call TRBD2 (7 bases). The CDR3 extends over 14 amino acids. V was cut by 4 bases and J by 0 bases, with 11 bases left in between. Germline V gene sequence: CDR1 SQVTM, CDR2 ANQGSEA. The CDR3 is CSVARGPSTDTQYF. Written as DNA, the CDR3 is TGCAGCGTTGCGCGGGGGCCTAGCACAGATACGCAGTATTTT.

This clonotype was seen ten or more times. J is TRBJ2-2 and V is TRBV12-3 or TRBV12-4; D is unresolved. Trimming shortened V by 8 bases and J by 1 base, and 8 bases separated the two germline ends. This CDR3 contains 13 residues. The CDR3 here is CASERVNTGELFF. CDR3 bases: TGTGCCAGCGAACGGGTGAACACCGGGGAGCTGTTTTTT.

This clonotype was recorded at least ten times. This chain connects TRBV7-9 to TRBJ2-3, with D tentatively TRBD1 or TRBD2 (5 bases each). The CDR3 loop spans 17 amino acids. Germline CDR1 SEHNR, CDR2 FQNEAQ (reference sequence). Trimming took 1 base from V and 2 from J, leaving 16 bases between them. The CDR3 DNA reads TGTGCCAGCAGCTTAGGCCACCAGGGAGTCTTCACAGATACGCAGTATTTT. It codes for CASSLGHQGVFTDTQYF. Supplemented by reference TRBV7-9 and TRBJ2-3, the full variable domain reads DTGVSQNPRHKITKRGQNVTFRCDPISEHNRLYWYRQTLGQGPEFLTYFQNEAQLEKSRLLSDRFSAERPKGSFSTLEIQRTEQGDSAMYLCASSLGHQGVFTDTQYFGPGTRLTVL.

The sample holds a few counts of this clonotype. The chain employs TRBV2 and TRBJ2-2, with D possibly TRBD2 on 5 matching bases. This CDR3 is built from 14 residues. With 4 bases removed from V and 5 bases from J, the gap between germline ends came to 11 bases. Per germline, CDR1 SNHLY and CDR2 FYNNEI. The DNA for the CDR3 is TGTGCCAGCAGTGGACTAACCTTTACCGGGGAGCTGTTTTTT. Its protein product is CASSGLTFTGELFF.

This clonotype showed up many times. The chain carries TRBV6-2 or TRBV6-3 and TRBJ2-1; TRBD1 matches 8 bases. Germline CDR1 and CDR2: MNHEY and SVGEGT. Trimming removed 7 bases from V and 3 bases from J; junction bases left unmatched: 2. The CDR3 totals 13 residues. CDR3: CASNGQGYNEQFF. CDR3 sequence (DNA): TGTGCCAGCAACGGACAGGGCTACAATGAGCAGTTCTTC.

As for this clonotype: Given the absence of the conserved phenylalanine or tryptophan at the CDR3 end, a read error is likely. The gene calls are TRBV12-3 or TRBV12-4 and TRBJ2-5; TRBD2 aligns across 7 bases. The junction had 11 bases not matched to a gene; V was cut back by 9 bases and J by 4 bases. This CDR3 contains 14 residues. CDR3 coding DNA: TGTGCCAGTCGTCCTGCGGGGGTAGGAGAGACCCAGTACTGC. The encoded protein is CASRPAGVGETQYC.

This clonotype was seen repeatedly, ten times or more. The rearrangement joins TRBV10-3 to TRBJ2-2; D ambiguous. This CDR3 has 15 amino acids. Trimming took 3 bases from V and 4 from J, leaving 12 bases between them. Germline CDR1 is ENHRY and CDR2 is SYGVKD. CDR3 sequence: CAISDPVSGTGELFF. The CDR3 coding sequence is TGTGCCATCAGTGATCCCGTTTCGGGCACCGGGGAGCTGTTTTTT.

This CDR3 reads CASRPDRARTEAFF. For the CDR3, the DNA is TGTGCCAGCAGACCCGACAGGGCGAGAACTGAAGCTTTCTTT. This chain joins TRBV6-1 and TRBJ1-1; 7 bases match TRBD1. Trimming at V came to 6 bases and at J to 5 bases, leaving 9 bases not matched to a gene. CDR1 is MNHNS and CDR2 is SASEGT in the germline V gene. The CDR3 contains 14 residues.

This chain connects TRBV7-9 to TRBJ2-5; D is possibly TRBD1 (6 bases). The CDR3 extends over 14 amino acids. CDR1 SEHNR and CDR2 FQNEAQ come from the germline V gene (reference sequence). V shed 5 bases and J shed 2 bases, with 12 bases lying between them. The CDR3 DNA reads as TGTGCCAGCAGCCACCCACAGGGTCAAGAGACCCAGTACTTC. This translates into CASSHPQGQETQYF.

The rearrangement links TRBV20-1 to TRBJ2-1; D is unresolved. Trimming left V 2 bases short and J 6 bases short, with 14 bases between. Per germline, CDR1 DFQATT and CDR2 SNEGSKA (reference sequence). This CDR3 has 14 amino acids. CDR3 sequence reads: CSARMGRGVNEQFF. The CDR3 DNA is TGCAGTGCTAGAATGGGTCGTGGGGTCAATGAGCAGTTCTTC.

The chain recombines TRBV11-1 with TRBJ2-1; unclear D gene. Trimming stripped 2 bases from V and 14 bases from J, with 10 bases between. The CDR3 extends over 11 amino acids. The germline CDR1 and CDR2 sequences are SGHAT and FQDESV (reference sequence). CDR3 DNA: TGTGCCAGCAGCTTAACCGCTAAGGAGTTCTTC. It yields the protein CASSLTAKEFF.

This clonotype has just a few counts. The chain is built from TRBV20-1 and TRBJ2-7; D ambiguous. The V end lost 1 base, the J end lost 5 bases, and 6 bases lay between the germline ends. Germline V lookup: CDR1 DFQATT, CDR2 SNEGSKA (reference sequence). The CDR3 is made up of 11 amino acids. The CDR3 here is CSARATDEQYV. DNA for the CDR3: TGCAGTGCTAGAGCTACTGACGAGCAGTACGTC.

In this sample, this clonotype turned up a few times. The J gene is TRBJ2-1, the V gene TRBV20-1; D is undetermined. CDR3 length: 16 amino acids. Trimming shortened V by 3 bases and J by 3 bases, and 18 bases separated the two germline ends. Germline CDR1 DFQATT, CDR2 SNEGSKA (reference sequence). The CDR3, as DNA: TGCAGTGCTAGCACACCTAGTTTTATCGGCTACAATGAGCAGTTCTTC. It codes for CSASTPSFIGYNEQFF.

The gene calls are TRBV12-3 or TRBV12-4 and TRBJ2-3; D is unresolved. This CDR3 contains 14 residues. V was cut by 3 bases and J by 3 bases, with 10 bases left in between. The CDR3 DNA reads as TGTGCCAGCAGTTTCATACCCGGGACAGATACGCAGTATTTT. Translating gives CASSFIPGTDTQYF.

This clonotype has a count of ten or more. This rearrangement joins TRBV12-3 or TRBV12-4 to TRBJ2-3; a possible D gene is TRBD1 (6 bases). The CDR3 sequence is 13 residues long. The V end was cut by 8 bases, the J end by 1 base, with 10 bases between. DNA for the CDR3: TGTGCCAGCGGGACACTCCGCACAGATACGCAGTATTTT. Amino acids: CASGTLRTDTQYF.

The V and J genes are TRBV21-1 and TRBJ2-4; the table's D call TRBD1 went unverified against the DNA. TRBV21-1 is a known pseudogene. This CDR3 region has 18 residues. CDR3 protein: CASSKGRNPQGAKNIQYF. The CDR3 nucleotides are TGTGCCAGCAGCAAAGGTCGGAATCCACAGGGGGCCAAAAACATTCAGTACTTC.

V usage is TRBV28 and J usage is TRBJ2-7; 9 bases match TRBD1. The length of the CDR3 is 14 residues. Looked up from germline, CDR1 is MDHEN and CDR2 is SYDVKM. With 4 bases clipped from V and 3 bases from J, the junction kept 4 bases outside the gene matches. The CDR3 loop reads CASSSGTGLYEQYV. In nucleotides, the CDR3 is TGTGCCAGCAGTTCCGGGACAGGGCTCTACGAGCAGTACGTC.

The chain joins TRBV25-1 to TRBJ2-3, with 7 positions matching TRBD1. Germline trimming cut 2 bases from V and 2 bases from J; bases unmatched to any gene: 10. The germline V gene has CDR1 MGHDK and CDR2 SYGVNS. This CDR3 is 17 amino acids long. The CDR3 region has the DNA TGTGCCAGCAGTGAACCGGGTTGGACAGGAAACACAGATACGCAGTATTTT. This translates into CASSEPGWTGNTDTQYF.

This clonotype was counted many times. This chain joins TRBV5-1 and TRBJ2-7; perhaps TRBD2 as D (6 bases). Trimming stripped 0 bases from V and 5 bases from J, with 12 bases between. The CDR3 contains 14 residues. CDR1 and CDR2 (germline): SGHRS, YFSETQ. This chain's CDR3 is CASSLEGGGNEQYV. For the CDR3, the DNA is TGCGCCAGCAGCTTGGAAGGTGGAGGGAACGAGCAGTACGTC.

J is TRBJ1-5 and V is TRBV6-1; 7 bases line up with TRBD1. The CDR3 has 15 amino acids. The V and J ends lost 1 base and 2 bases, in that order; junction bases with no gene match: 2. The V gene's germline CDR1 is MNHNS and CDR2 SASEGT. CDR3 amino acids: CASSEVGQGNQPQHF. The CDR3 nucleotides are TGTGCCAGCAGTGAAGTCGGACAGGGCAATCAGCCCCAGCATTTT.

The chain combines TRBV7-3 with TRBJ2-1; D gene unclear. The V end was cut by 2 bases, the J end by 3 bases, with 14 bases between. Germline values: CDR1 SGHTA, CDR2 FQGTGA. The CDR3 is 16 residues long. The CDR3 DNA reads TGTGCCAGCAGCTTAGCCCCCCGCGAAATCTACAATGAGCAGTTCTTC. Its protein product is CASSLAPREIYNEQFF. Full variable domain (outside the CDR3, taken from reference TRBV7-3 and TRBJ2-1): GAGVSQTPSNKVTEKGKYVELRCDPISGHTALYWYRQSLGQGPEFLIYFQGTGAADDSGLPNDRFFAVRPEGSVSTLKIQRTERGDSAVYLCASSLAPREIYNEQFFGPGTRLTVL.

There are a few counts of this clonotype. The rearrangement links TRBV14 to TRBJ1-2, with D possibly TRBD1 on 5 matching bases. CDR3 length equals 18 residues. Trimming took off 0 bases at V and 8 bases at J, with 25 bases between the two ends. Germline values: CDR1 SGHDN, CDR2 FVKESK. For the CDR3, the DNA is TGTGCCAGCAGCCAAGAGCTTGGTCCTGGGGGAAAGGGGTACGGCTACACCTTC. This sequence encodes CASSQELGPGGKGYGYTF.